This T cell receptor (beta chain) is from a study of T cell responses to AZD1222 COVID-19 vaccine (TCRdb year 2021). Describing the broader study: TCR sequencing was performed for 230 to 250 trial participants, of whom roughly 200 were given two doses of AZD1222 and about 25 were given two doses of MenACWY control vaccine. Trial participants were enrolled by age into 18-55, 56-69 and 70-plus year subgroups, with around 150, 28 and 57 TCR-sequenced participants respectively. Overall study outcomes, separate from this receptor: Vaccine-associated CD4 TCRs spanned the whole spike protein, with dominant responses in regions 160-218 and 743-854. Spike-specific TCR breadth and depth rose significantly after two AZD1222 doses compared with day 0 and with MenACWY recipients. Participants were mostly white British, with more females than males. The authors suggested clonal diversity may have been underestimated. No day 14 peak-response samples were available, so repertoires were characterized only after the peak T cell response. Conclusions about previously exposed vaccinees were limited because only five to seven AZD1222 recipients were SARS-CoV-2 seropositive at baseline. The 56-69-year group was small, and its depth increase did not reach significance, likely because of low power. Reportedly, almost half of the unique spike-specific TCRs recognized epitopes lying outside the regions that are mutated in the B.1.351 and B.1.1.7 variants.

The CDR3 regions of human TCRbeta chains were analyzed by immunosequencing. Per the source publication's procedure: Repertoire TCRs were checked for matches against a reference library of SARS-CoV-2-specific TCRs that had been generated using the MIRA antigen-specificity platform. Breadth was defined as the fraction of unique TCRs that were SARS-CoV-2-associated. Depth was defined as the fraction of total T cells that were SARS-CoV-2-associated. Using the MIRA data, each spike-specific TCR was assigned both to the spike region to which the TCR was reactive and to a CD4 or CD8 class. Log10-transformed breadth and depth values were compared by one-way ANOVA with Sidak's multiple comparisons tests. TCRdb took over this immuneACCESS table, retaining in-frame rearrangements with V and J assigned. Such tables are incomplete; in checked studies, under half of the missing clones stem from an unresolved V gene, and the remainder is unexplained. For V, J and clone size, that table is used; D and trimming come from the DNA. The sample table lists roughly 25,000 clones, about 88% of them with a count of one. The ten largest account for almost 8% of the sample.

In light of the paper, this sample's time point label describes: about 28 days (+/-7) after the second vaccine dose. AZD1222 recipients given second doses at about 4 weeks or at about 12 weeks were pooled, since spike-specific TCR depth and breadth were not found to differ between the two schedules. Vaccinee samples came from UK trials COV001 and COV002, including a single-blind randomized controlled phase 2/3 trial of AZD1222 (ChAdOx1 nCoV-19) in healthy adults. For TCRbeta chain sequencing, PBMC samples were collected from trial participants at day 0 and at day 28 after the second dose. Worth noting for this clone: This receptor's antigen is unknown. Per-nucleotide qualities are absent, and no much larger clonotype sits a single base away.

Sequences were derived from peripheral blood, sampled 28 days after the second AZD1222 dose. The sequence came from an adult who received the AZD1222 COVID-19 vaccine.

The CDR3 sequence is CASSWAREKLFF. The sequenced DNA is TGTGCCAGCAGCTGGGCCCGTGAAAAACTGTTTTTT. The chain links TRBV2 with TRBJ1-4, with an unclear D gene assignment. CDR1 SNHLY and CDR2 FYNNEI were looked up in the germline V gene. Cut back by 6 bases and 7 bases, the V and J ends lie 9 bases apart. The CDR3 has 12 amino acids, counting the end cysteine and phenylalanine. Solely the CDR3 DNA is kept, with 36 bases framed from the first base.